This is a list of T cell receptor beta chains from one sample in a study of T cells in Graves' hyperthyroidism and ophthalmopathy. MiXCR, applied by TCRdb to the multiplex PCR reads, yields one record per CDR3 protein. The profile covers around 200,000 distinct CDR3 sequences, with about 18% appearing a single time and 29% taken by the ten largest. The specimen sequenced was blood. The origin of the receptors is a woman aged 45-65 years with Graves' hyperthyroidism. Both conserved end residues are part of each CDR3. A D gene is named only where the DNA matches it firmly. Expanded clones get a size class; other rows say once, few or many, or leave the size out.

d_call j_call clone_size v_call cdr3_aa cdr3_nt
NA TRBJ1-1 many TRBV2 CASSGGVNTEAFF TGTGCCAGCAGTGGGGGGGTCAACACTGAAGCTTTCTTT
TRBD1 TRBJ2-6 NA TRBV7-2 CASSLGDREANVLTF TGTGCCAGCAGCTTAGGGGACAGGGAAGCCAACGTCCTGACTTTC
NA TRBJ1-1 many TRBV5-6 CASSLRVAFF TGTGCCAGCAGCTTACGGGTAGCTTTCTTT
NA TRBJ2-5 many TRBV9 CASSVEGVRGETQYF TGTGCCAGCAGCGTAGAAGGTGTAAGGGGGGAGACCCAGTACTTC
NA TRBJ1-1 many TRBV5-1 CASSFGWGANMNTEAFF TGCGCCAGCAGCTTTGGTTGGGGGGCCAATATGAACACTGAAGCTTTCTTT
NA TRBJ1-1 many TRBV18 CASSPLAVGTEAFF TGTGCCAGCTCACCACTGGCAGTAGGAACTGAAGCTTTCTTT
TRBD1 TRBJ2-7 many TRBV28 CASSRQGPYEQYF TGTGCCAGCAGTAGACAGGGGCCCTACGAGCAGTACTTC
NA TRBJ2-2 NA TRBV2 CASSEAGYTGELFF TGTGCCAGCAGTGAGGCGGGATACACCGGGGAGCTGTTTTTT
NA TRBJ2-3 many TRBV15 CATSREAGRTDTQYF TGTGCCACCAGCAGAGAGGCGGGCCGCACAGATACGCAGTATTTT
NA TRBJ1-6 NA TRBV5-6 CASSLSGLSPLHF TGTGCCAGCAGCTTGTCGGGCTTATCACCCCTCCACTTT
NA TRBJ2-7 many TRBV6-2/TRBV6-3 CASSSLRYEQYF TGTGCCAGCAGCTCCCTACGTTACGAGCAGTACTTC
NA TRBJ2-6 many TRBV6-1 CASNDRSGANVLTF TGTGCCAGCAACGACAGGTCTGGGGCCAACGTCCTGACTTTC
NA TRBJ1-2 NA TRBV27 CASSPSGMAYGYTF TGTGCCAGCAGTCCCAGCGGGATGGCCTATGGCTACACCTTC
TRBD2 TRBJ2-2 many TRBV7-9 CASSLELISGGSNTGELFF TGTGCCAGCAGCTTAGAGCTGATTAGCGGGGGTTCGAACACCGGGGAGCTGTTTTTT
TRBD2 TRBJ2-1 NA TRBV4-2 CASSQALAGKKFF TGTGCCAGCAGCCAAGCCCTAGCGGGGAAGAAGTTCTTC
TRBD1 TRBJ1-3 many TRBV28 CASSPGQVSLSGNTIYF TGTGCCAGCAGTCCGGGACAGGTCAGCCTCTCTGGAAACACCATATATTTT
NA TRBJ2-7 many TRBV20-1 CSAHGTFPIYEQYF TGCAGTGCCCACGGGACTTTCCCGATCTACGAGCAGTACTTC
NA TRBJ1-2 many TRBV2 CASSTQDGITNYGYTF TGTGCCAGCAGTACCCAGGACGGAATTACTAACTATGGCTACACCTTC
NA TRBJ1-3 NA TRBV2 CASRPGEASGNTIYF TGTGCCAGCAGGCCGGGAGAAGCATCGGGAAACACCATATATTTT
NA TRBJ2-7 many TRBV5-1 CASRGGAEPYEQYF TGCGCCAGCCGCGGAGGAGCCGAACCCTACGAGCAGTACTTC